Below, one T cell receptor beta chain is given with its context. The antigen is undetermined. The junction differs from germline at one of its ends, possibly a read error. The sample originates from a study of tumor-infiltrating lymphocytes in primary liver carcinoma. Overall study results and limits: Tumor-adjacent and tumor-blood pairs showed less overlap than tumor region pairs.

The researchers produced TCR beta cDNA from around 500 ng total RNA with a constant-region primer. Generation of the TCR beta libraries relied on three nested multiplex PCR rounds using slightly modified ARM-PCR. It was with TRBV1-TRBV30 forward primers and a C-beta reverse primer that the first two PCR rounds were run, at approximately 10 cycles each. MiXCR, run by TCRdb on the multiplex PCR reads, gives a single entry per CDR3 protein. The sample includes about 64,000 distinct CDR3 sequences, around 69% seen only once; the top ten take around 44%. Investigators took RNA and DNA out together from roughly 20-30 mg of unsorted bulk tissue. Patients were chronically HBV-infected and treatment-naive. Separate regions, five per tumor, were sampled. The CDR3 consists of 12 residues.

The chain links TRBV12-3 or TRBV12-4 to TRBJ2-5; perhaps TRBD1 as D (5 bases). The source of this sequence is a man aged 35 to 55 with primary liver carcinoma and hepatitis B virus infection. The sequenced sample consisted of liver tumor tissue from sampling region 4. The subset is: tumor region T4, right-lateral pole. CDR3 region: CVSSSGFETQYF. The DNA of the CDR3 is TGTGTCAGCAGTTCAGGGTTCGAGACCCAGTACTTC.